This T cell receptor beta chain was observed in a study of blood T cell repertoires in COVID-19. Profiling relied on immunoSEQ multiplex PCR, and the TCRdb table lists in-frame clones only, not all of them. The table has more than 200,000 clones, around nine tenths seen once. Germline CDR1 SGHNT, CDR2 YENEEA. V lost 5 bases, J lost 8 bases, and 12 bases lay in between. This CDR3 spans 13 amino acids. The sample consisted of PBMCs or T cells enriched from blood (not recorded which). The receptor comes from a woman younger than 35 who had recovered from COVID-19. The V gene is TRBV11-3, the J gene TRBJ2-2; maybe TRBD2 (6 bases). The CDR3 sequence is CASSTRRGGELFF. The CDR3 region has the DNA TGTGCCAGCAGCACCCGGCGGGGTGGGGAGCTGTTTTTT.